This TCR beta chain was captured in a study of blood T cell repertoires in COVID-19. Overall study: Material from acute and convalescent COVID-19 was sourced from the United States, Italy and Spain. Nucleic acid was either cDNA or gDNA, and it came from T cells, B-cell-depleted T cells, or PBMCs.

The length of the CDR3 is 15 residues. CDR1 is KGHSH, CDR2 LQKENI, per germline. V lost 2 bases, J lost 5 bases, and 15 bases lay in between. This table comes from immunoSEQ multiplex PCR, and its TCRdb copy is limited to in-frame clones, with some not included. Of roughly 230,000 clones in the sample, less than 90% were seen once. The chain is built from TRBV18 and TRBJ1-1; D unresolved. This receptor was taken from a woman aged 80 or over with COVID-19, enrolled during active disease. Sequences were obtained from peripheral blood. CDR3 DNA sequence: TGTGCCAGCTCACCAGACGGCGGCGGTGGAACTGAAGCTTTCTTT. Protein: CASSPDGGGGTEAFF.